The following is a TCR beta chain sequence with its context. This table comes from immunoSEQ multiplex PCR, and its TCRdb copy is limited to in-frame clones, with some not included. Counted here are fewer than 200,000 clones, about 80% occurring once; the ten biggest clones make up approximately 4.7%. This sample is part of a study of blood T cell repertoires in COVID-19. Study in general: Nucleic acid was either cDNA or gDNA, and it came from T cells, B-cell-depleted T cells, or PBMCs.

The CDR3 is 15 amino acids. Between the trimmed V and J ends, which lost 0 bases and 4 bases, there was a span of 10 bases. In germline, CDR1 is LGHNA, CDR2 YSLEER. This TCR was sampled from a woman between 55 and 75 years old with acute COVID-19. The rearrangement links TRBV4-3 to TRBJ2-1; unclear D gene. Source material: PBMCs or T cells enriched from blood (not recorded which). This chain's CDR3 is CASSQDLTSYNEQFF. In DNA, the CDR3 is TGCGCCAGCAGCCAAGATTTGACTTCTTACAATGAGCAGTTCTTC.